This record covers a single T cell receptor (beta chain). This clone was seen only once. This clone's antigen is unknown. Per-base quality was not reported, and no clone a single base away is much larger than it. The data originate from a study of blood T cell repertoires in COVID-19 (dated by TCRdb to about 2020). About the full investigation: The collaborator samples originated in the United States, Italy and Spain and spanned the acute and convalescent phases of COVID-19. The repertoires were released in a freely available public database meant as a resource for research on the immune response to SARS-CoV-2. The samples were drawn from the first 160 participants of the ongoing ImmuneRACE study and from some 1,300 subjects provided by 6 global collaborators. The prospective study material was composed of cDNA or gDNA derived from T cells, B-cell-depleted T cells, or PBMCs. Nearly every sample came with metadata listing a de-identified subject ID, COVID-19 status, age in years and sex. The dataset comprised deeply sampled blood TCRbeta repertoires from subjects exposed to, actively infected with, or recovered from COVID-19. HLA class I and class II types, where available, came from metadata supplied by the sample provider rather than from assay-based typing. Findings and caveats that apply to the study as a whole: The amount of clinical and demographic metadata varied by source and participant and was provided uncurated.

The CDR1 and CDR2 encoded by the germline V gene are SGHNT and YENEEA. A distance of 14 bases separates the germline ends of V and J, which lose 0 bases and 7 bases respectively. The CDR3 starts with the cysteine, ends with the phenylalanine, and has 15 residues. This entry keeps only the CDR3 DNA: 45 bases, framed from base 1. Samples from volunteer blood donors who had recovered from COVID-19 were contributed by a second Seattle source. Each collaborating institution followed its own protocols to collect whole blood in K2EDTA tubes. For TCRbeta analysis, collaborators shipped samples as frozen whole blood, isolated PBMCs, or DNA extracted from either of those sample types. The immunoSEQ Assay, a bias-controlled multiplex PCR, was used to amplify TCRbeta CDR3 regions from genomic DNA. As for how the authors treated the data: Nucleated cell counts per sample were estimated from amplification of reference gene primers within the assay. To quantify the absolute abundance of each unique TCRbeta CDR3 rearrangement, sequence reads were collapsed and filtered. For each sample, productive Simpson clonality was calculated by taking the square root of Simpson's diversity index across productive rearrangements. TCRdb limited this immuneACCESS table to in-frame rearrangements with V and J called. A share of clones is missing; checked studies link under half to unresolved V genes, and the rest is unexplained. The DNA gave D and trimming, while V, J and clone size come from that table. The sample contains more than 200,000 clones, nearly 90% of them found a single time. The ten largest account for approximately 2% of the sample.

This receptor was obtained from a woman between 40 and 50 years old who had recovered from COVID-19. The sequencing input was peripheral blood. The rearrangement combines TRBV11-3 with TRBJ2-3; TRBD2 is possibly the D segment (5 matching bases). CDR3 sequence: CASSLDRERRHTQYF. Here is the DNA: TGTGCCAGCAGCTTAGATCGGGAACGGAGACATACGCAGTATTTT.